A selection of T cell receptor beta chains follows, all from one sample in a study of blood T cell repertoires in COVID-19. Profiling relied on immunoSEQ multiplex PCR, and the TCRdb table lists in-frame clones only, not all of them. Of about 400,000 clones listed, approximately 86% are singletons. Input material: peripheral blood. Receptor source: a human donor in a cohort sampled during active COVID-19. Each CDR3 is given with its conserved first and last residue. A D gene is named only where the DNA matches it firmly. Some rows mark clone size as missing; the rest say once, few, many or name a class of expanded clone.

j_gene: TRBJ1-2
v_gene: TRBV19
d_gene: -
abundance: -
CDR3aa: CASSIGTALGYTF
CDR3nt: TGTGCCAGTAGTATTGGTACTGCTCTTGGCTACACCTTC

j_gene: TRBJ2-3
v_gene: TRBV7-6
d_gene: TRBD2
abundance: -
CDR3aa: CASSYTLAGALSPKDTQYF
CDR3nt: TGTGCCAGCAGCTACACACTAGCGGGGGCGCTCAGTCCCAAAGATACGCAGTATTTT

j_gene: TRBJ1-1
v_gene: TRBV5-1
d_gene: TRBD1
abundance: -
CDR3aa: CASSGDRANTEAFF
CDR3nt: TGCGCCAGCAGCGGGGACAGGGCGAACACTGAAGCTTTCTTT

j_gene: TRBJ2-3
v_gene: TRBV19
d_gene: TRBD2
abundance: once
CDR3aa: CASGGTSGTDTQYF
CDR3nt: TGTGCCAGTGGGGGGACTAGCGGGACAGATACGCAGTATTTT

j_gene: TRBJ2-7
v_gene: TRBV24-1
d_gene: -
abundance: -
CDR3aa: CATSDFVQGRREQYF
CDR3nt: TGTGCCACCAGTGATTTTGTCCAGGGAAGGAGAGAGCAGTACTTC

j_gene: TRBJ2-1
v_gene: TRBV6-4
d_gene: TRBD2
abundance: -
CDR3aa: CASSPNSGGASQEQFF
CDR3nt: TGTGCCAGCAGTCCAAATAGCGGGGGGGCATCTCAAGAGCAGTTCTTC

j_gene: TRBJ1-2
v_gene: TRBV28
d_gene: -
abundance: -
CDR3aa: CASSLQSHYGYTF
CDR3nt: TGTGCCAGCAGTTTACAGTCCCACTATGGCTACACCTTC

j_gene: TRBJ2-5
v_gene: TRBV6-5
d_gene: -
abundance: -
CDR3aa: CASLDDRYQETQYF
CDR3nt: TGTGCCAGCCTAGATGATAGGTACCAAGAGACCCAGTACTTC

j_gene: TRBJ2-2
v_gene: TRBV6-5
d_gene: -
abundance: -
CDR3aa: CASSRTGELFF
CDR3nt: TGTGCCAGCAGCCGGACCGGGGAGCTGTTTTTT

j_gene: TRBJ2-1
v_gene: TRBV18
d_gene: -
abundance: -
CDR3aa: CASSPQDSYNEQFF
CDR3nt: TGTGCCAGCTCACCACAAGACAGTTACAATGAGCAGTTCTTC

j_gene: TRBJ2-2
v_gene: TRBV28
d_gene: TRBD2
abundance: -
CDR3aa: CASSSLQGLNTGELFF
CDR3nt: TGTGCCAGCAGTTCTCTCCAGGGACTAAACACCGGGGAGCTGTTTTTT

j_gene: TRBJ1-1
v_gene: TRBV5-1
d_gene: -
abundance: -
CDR3aa: CASSLMPSTNTEAFF
CDR3nt: TGCGCCAGCAGCTTAATGCCCTCCACTAACACTGAAGCTTTCTTT

j_gene: TRBJ2-7
v_gene: TRBV7-8
d_gene: -
abundance: few
CDR3aa: CASSLATTGFYEQYF
CDR3nt: TGTGCCAGCAGCTTAGCCACGACAGGCTTTTACGAGCAGTACTTC

j_gene: TRBJ2-7
v_gene: TRBV6-1
d_gene: TRBD1
abundance: -
CDR3aa: CASSGRTGQPGYYEQYF
CDR3nt: TGTGCCAGCAGTGGAAGGACAGGGCAACCTGGGTACTACGAGCAGTACTTC

j_gene: TRBJ2-7
v_gene: TRBV5-1
d_gene: TRBD1
abundance: -
CDR3aa: CASSHTSGTGDCEQYF
CDR3nt: TGCGCCAGCAGCCATACATCCGGGACAGGCGACTGCGAGCAGTACTTC

j_gene: TRBJ1-4
v_gene: TRBV2
d_gene: -
abundance: -
CDR3aa: CASSLGSANEKLFF
CDR3nt: TGTGCCAGCAGCCTCGGGTCGGCTAATGAAAAACTGTTTTTT

j_gene: TRBJ1-3
v_gene: TRBV5-1
d_gene: -
abundance: -
CDR3aa: CASSLGAGAGNTIYF
CDR3nt: TGCGCCAGCAGCTTGGGGGCAGGGGCTGGAAACACCATATATTTT

j_gene: TRBJ2-1
v_gene: TRBV10-3
d_gene: -
abundance: -
CDR3aa: CAISSVGALNNEQFF
CDR3nt: TGTGCCATCTCATCTGTGGGGGCCCTTAACAATGAGCAGTTCTTC

j_gene: TRBJ1-5
v_gene: TRBV7-9
d_gene: TRBD1
abundance: -
CDR3aa: CASSLGQGGLGQPQHF
CDR3nt: TGTGCCAGCAGCTTAGGACAGGGGGGCTTAGGTCAGCCCCAGCATTTT

j_gene: TRBJ1-2
v_gene: TRBV4-1
d_gene: -
abundance: -
CDR3aa: CASSGRLQENNYGYTF
CDR3nt: TGCGCCAGCAGCGGCCGATTACAGGAAAATAACTATGGCTACACCTTC

j_gene: TRBJ2-2
v_gene: TRBV5-5
d_gene: -
abundance: -
CDR3aa: CASSFVGGSGELFF
CDR3nt: TGTGCCAGCAGCTTCGTGGGGGGATCCGGGGAGCTGTTTTTT

j_gene: TRBJ1-3
v_gene: TRBV5-4
d_gene: TRBD1
abundance: few
CDR3aa: CASSRQGYSGNTIYF
CDR3nt: TGTGCCAGCAGCCGACAGGGCTACTCTGGAAACACCATATATTTT

j_gene: TRBJ2-1
v_gene: TRBV7-2
d_gene: -
abundance: few
CDR3aa: CASSSPPGPYNEQFF
CDR3nt: TGTGCCAGCAGCTCACCCCCTGGGCCCTACAATGAGCAGTTCTTC

j_gene: TRBJ2-2
v_gene: TRBV19
d_gene: -
abundance: -
CDR3aa: CASSWLWGGQPGELFF
CDR3nt: TGTGCCAGTAGTTGGTTGTGGGGCGGTCAGCCCGGGGAGCTGTTTTTT

j_gene: TRBJ2-7
v_gene: TRBV5-4
d_gene: TRBD2
abundance: -
CDR3aa: CASSLEAGGYEQYF
CDR3nt: TGTGCCAGCAGCTTGGAAGCGGGGGGCTACGAGCAGTACTTC

j_gene: TRBJ2-4
v_gene: TRBV4-2
d_gene: -
abundance: many
CDR3aa: CASSQDLEGPKNIQYF
CDR3nt: TGTGCCAGCAGCCAAGATCTGGAGGGCCCCAAAAACATTCAGTACTTC

j_gene: TRBJ2-1
v_gene: TRBV4-1
d_gene: TRBD2
abundance: -
CDR3aa: CASSPVLREGPGEQFF
CDR3nt: TGCGCCAGCAGCCCAGTTCTTAGGGAGGGCCCTGGTGAGCAGTTCTTC

j_gene: TRBJ2-2
v_gene: TRBV3-1/TRBV3-2
d_gene: -
abundance: -
CDR3aa: CASSQDASGRELFF
CDR3nt: TGTGCCAGCAGCCAAGATGCCTCGGGAAGGGAGCTGTTTTTT

j_gene: TRBJ1-1
v_gene: TRBV9
d_gene: -
abundance: -
CDR3aa: CASSPGVVTEAFF
CDR3nt: TGTGCCAGCAGCCCGGGGGTGGTCACTGAAGCTTTCTTT

j_gene: TRBJ2-7
v_gene: TRBV10-1
d_gene: -
abundance: -
CDR3aa: CASSDRQVGQYF
CDR3nt: TGCGCCAGCAGTGACAGGCAGGTCGGGCAGTACTTC

j_gene: TRBJ2-1
v_gene: TRBV4-2
d_gene: TRBD2
abundance: -
CDR3aa: CASSQGGLAGEYNEQFF
CDR3nt: TGTGCCAGCAGCCAAGGAGGACTAGCGGGAGAATACAATGAGCAGTTCTTC

j_gene: TRBJ1-2
v_gene: TRBV5-1
d_gene: TRBD1
abundance: -
CDR3aa: CARWGQGFYGYTF
CDR3nt: TGCGCCAGGTGGGGACAGGGATTCTATGGCTACACCTTC

j_gene: TRBJ2-1
v_gene: TRBV10-1
d_gene: TRBD2
abundance: -
CDR3aa: CASSDGGGRRFF
CDR3nt: TGCGCCAGCAGCGACGGCGGGGGTAGAAGGTTCTTC

j_gene: TRBJ2-3
v_gene: TRBV15
d_gene: TRBD1
abundance: few
CDR3aa: CATSRVGGQGYTDTQYF
CDR3nt: TGTGCCACCAGCAGAGTAGGGGGACAGGGTTATACAGATACGCAGTATTTT

j_gene: TRBJ1-2
v_gene: TRBV19
d_gene: TRBD1
abundance: -
CDR3aa: CASALRDRGYGYTF
CDR3nt: TGTGCCAGTGCCCTAAGGGACAGAGGTTACGGCTACACCTTC

j_gene: TRBJ2-2
v_gene: TRBV7-6
d_gene: -
abundance: -
CDR3aa: CASSLLDSNTGELFF
CDR3nt: TGTGCCAGCAGCTTATTGGACTCGAACACCGGGGAGCTGTTTTTT

j_gene: TRBJ2-7
v_gene: TRBV27
d_gene: TRBD1
abundance: few
CDR3aa: CASSSPTGGAYEQYF
CDR3nt: TGTGCCAGCAGTTCGCCGACAGGGGGCGCCTACGAGCAGTACTTC

j_gene: TRBJ2-1
v_gene: TRBV10-3
d_gene: -
abundance: -
CDR3aa: CAITQGPSGNEQFF
CDR3nt: TGTGCCATCACACAGGGCCCGTCCGGGAATGAGCAGTTCTTC

j_gene: TRBJ2-1
v_gene: TRBV5-1
d_gene: -
abundance: -
CDR3aa: CASSLGVGESGYNEQFF
CDR3nt: TGCGCCAGCAGCTTGGGGGTTGGGGAGTCTGGCTACAATGAGCAGTTCTTC

j_gene: TRBJ1-1
v_gene: TRBV6-5
d_gene: TRBD1
abundance: few
CDR3aa: CASRDRQGWNTEAFF
CDR3nt: TGTGCCAGCAGGGATCGACAGGGATGGAACACTGAAGCTTTCTTT

j_gene: TRBJ1-1
v_gene: TRBV5-1
d_gene: -
abundance: -
CDR3aa: CASSPGTLDEAFF
CDR3nt: TGCGCCAGCAGCCCCGGGACACTCGACGAAGCTTTCTTT

j_gene: TRBJ2-2
v_gene: TRBV7-9
d_gene: -
abundance: -
CDR3aa: CASRARWGGEGYTGELFF
CDR3nt: TGTGCCAGCAGGGCGCGGTGGGGTGGCGAGGGATACACCGGGGAGCTGTTTTTT

j_gene: TRBJ2-3
v_gene: TRBV11-3
d_gene: TRBD1
abundance: -
CDR3aa: CASSLTGGGDTQYF
CDR3nt: TGTGCCAGCAGCTTAACAGGGGGAGGTGATACGCAGTATTTT

j_gene: TRBJ2-7
v_gene: TRBV15
d_gene: -
abundance: -
CDR3aa: CATSRGGLFSVEQYF
CDR3nt: TGTGCCACCAGCAGAGGGGGACTGTTCAGCGTCGAGCAGTACTTC

j_gene: TRBJ2-7
v_gene: TRBV11-2
d_gene: TRBD2
abundance: -
CDR3aa: CASSVSGGAREQYF
CDR3nt: TGTGCCAGCAGCGTTAGCGGGGGGGCCAGAGAGCAGTACTTC

j_gene: TRBJ1-1
v_gene: TRBV29-1
d_gene: -
abundance: once
CDR3aa: CSVMLTAENTEAFF
CDR3nt: TGCAGCGTTATGCTGACAGCTGAGAACACTGAAGCTTTCTTT

j_gene: TRBJ2-2
v_gene: TRBV7-3
d_gene: TRBD1
abundance: -
CDR3aa: CASSLTGTGYTGELFF
CDR3nt: TGTGCCAGCAGCTTAACGGGGACAGGTTACACCGGGGAGCTGTTTTTT

j_gene: TRBJ2-1
v_gene: TRBV7-9
d_gene: TRBD2
abundance: -
CDR3aa: CASSLVRGGNEQFF
CDR3nt: TGTGCCAGCAGCTTAGTTCGCGGGGGCAATGAGCAGTTCTTC

j_gene: TRBJ2-2
v_gene: TRBV19
d_gene: -
abundance: -
CDR3aa: CASNPGGSYTGELFF
CDR3nt: TGTGCCAGTAACCCTGGGGGGTCTTACACCGGGGAGCTGTTTTTT

j_gene: TRBJ2-1
v_gene: TRBV6-6
d_gene: -
abundance: -
CDR3aa: CASSAVVLGGEQFF
CDR3nt: TGTGCCAGCAGTGCCGTAGTACTAGGCGGTGAGCAGTTCTTC